This TCR beta chain comes out of a study of T cell changes during pregnancy in multiple sclerosis (dated by TCRdb to the late 2010s). A note on the overall study: The study looked at changes in the T cell repertoire across pregnancy in women with multiple sclerosis.

The library was built by means of the immunoSEQ multiplex PCR assay. The immuneACCESS repertoire file appears here via TCRdb, limited to in-frame rearrangements. These files lack a portion of the clones; in checked studies, under half of the deficit traces to unresolved V genes, and the cause of the others is not known. The sample contains 45,000 or so clones, 75% to 95% of them found a single time. The top ten constitute 9% of the sample. A word on this clone: It lacks a known antigen. The input lacks base qualities; no much larger clone sits a single base away.

CDR1 and CDR2 are drawn from the germline V gene: SGHVS, FNYEAQ. Trimmed from V: 0 bases; trimmed from J: 4 bases; junction bases lacking a gene match: 11. Spanning cysteine to phenylalanine, the CDR3 consists of 20 amino acids. Only the CDR3 part of the read is kept: 60 bases, read in frame from the first base. The rearranged chain carries TRBV7-6 and TRBJ2-5, and 16 junctional nucleotides match TRBD2. The clonotype was recovered from a female donor with multiple sclerosis, enrolled in a pregnancy study. Sample: CD8+ T cells from peripheral blood mononuclear cells, taken after pregnancy. The DNA sequence is as follows: TGTGCCAGCAGCTTAGCGCGTCAAGGGACTAGCGGGAGGGATAGAGAGACCCAGTACTTC. Its protein is CASSLARQGTSGRDRETQYF. Extended through the reference TRBV7-6 and TRBJ2-5 proteins, this CDR3 yields the full variable domain: GAGVSQSPRYKVTKRGQDVALRCDPISGHVSLYWYRQALGQGPEFLTYFNYEAQQDKSGLPNDRFSAERPEGSISTLTIQRTEQRDSAMYRCASSLARQGTSGRDRETQYFGPGTRLLVL.